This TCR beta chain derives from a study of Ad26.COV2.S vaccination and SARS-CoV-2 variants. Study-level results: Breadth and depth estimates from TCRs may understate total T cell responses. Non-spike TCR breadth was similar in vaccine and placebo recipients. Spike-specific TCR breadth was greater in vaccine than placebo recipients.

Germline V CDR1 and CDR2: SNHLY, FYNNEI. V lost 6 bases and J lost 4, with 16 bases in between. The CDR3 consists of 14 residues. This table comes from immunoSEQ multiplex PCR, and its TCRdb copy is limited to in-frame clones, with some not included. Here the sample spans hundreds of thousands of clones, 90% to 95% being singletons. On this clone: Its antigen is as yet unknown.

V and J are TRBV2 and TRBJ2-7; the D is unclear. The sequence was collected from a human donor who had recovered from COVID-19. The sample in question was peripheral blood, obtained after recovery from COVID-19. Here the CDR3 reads CASSRTPPTYEQYF. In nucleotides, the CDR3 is TGTGCCAGCAGCCGAACACCGCCAACTTACGAGCAGTACTTC.